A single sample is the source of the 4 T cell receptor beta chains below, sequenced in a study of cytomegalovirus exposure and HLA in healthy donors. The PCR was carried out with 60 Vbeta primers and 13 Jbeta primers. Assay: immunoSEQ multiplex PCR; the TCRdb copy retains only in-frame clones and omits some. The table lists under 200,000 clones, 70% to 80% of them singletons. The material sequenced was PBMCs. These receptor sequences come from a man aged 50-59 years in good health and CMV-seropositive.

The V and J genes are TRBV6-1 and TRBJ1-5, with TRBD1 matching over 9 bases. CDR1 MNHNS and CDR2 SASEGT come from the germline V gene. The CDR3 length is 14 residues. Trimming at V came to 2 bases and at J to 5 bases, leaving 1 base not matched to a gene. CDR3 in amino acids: CASSEWTGDQPQHF. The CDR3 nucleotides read TGTGCCAGCAGTGAATGGACAGGGGATCAGCCCCAGCATTTT.

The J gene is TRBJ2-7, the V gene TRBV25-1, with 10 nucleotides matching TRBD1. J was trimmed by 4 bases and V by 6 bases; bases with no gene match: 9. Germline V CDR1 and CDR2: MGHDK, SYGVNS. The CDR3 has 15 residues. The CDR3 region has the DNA TGTGCCAGCAGCGCCTCGACAGGGGGCCTTTACGAGCAGTACTTC. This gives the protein CASSASTGGLYEQYF.

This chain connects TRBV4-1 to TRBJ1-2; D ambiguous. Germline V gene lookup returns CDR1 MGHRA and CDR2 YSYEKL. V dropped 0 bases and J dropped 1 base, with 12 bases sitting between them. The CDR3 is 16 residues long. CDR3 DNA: TGCGCCAGCAGCCAAGACCCCCATACACGTAACTATGGCTACACCTTC. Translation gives CASSQDPHTRNYGYTF.

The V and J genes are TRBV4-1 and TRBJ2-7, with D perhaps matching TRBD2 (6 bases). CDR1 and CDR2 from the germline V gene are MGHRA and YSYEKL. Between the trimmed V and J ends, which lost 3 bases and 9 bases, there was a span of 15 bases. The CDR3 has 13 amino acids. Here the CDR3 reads CASSQVPGLWQYF. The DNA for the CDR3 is TGCGCCAGCAGCCAGGTCCCGGGACTGTGGCAGTACTTC.